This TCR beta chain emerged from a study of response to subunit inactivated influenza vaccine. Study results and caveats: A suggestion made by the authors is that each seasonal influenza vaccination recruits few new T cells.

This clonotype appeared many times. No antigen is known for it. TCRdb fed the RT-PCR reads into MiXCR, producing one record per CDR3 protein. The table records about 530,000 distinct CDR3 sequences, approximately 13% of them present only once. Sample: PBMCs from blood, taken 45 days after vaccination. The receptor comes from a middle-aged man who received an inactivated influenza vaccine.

DNA for the CDR3: TGCAGTGCTAGATCACTAGCGGAAATCACAGATACGCAGTATTTT. This gives the protein CSARSLAEITDTQYF. J is TRBJ2-3 and V is TRBV20-1; TRBD2 matches 8 bases. This CDR3 comprises 15 residues. The germline gives CDR1 DFQATT, CDR2 SNEGSKA (reference sequence). V dropped 2 bases and J dropped 2; count of bases not matched to a gene: 6.